The source of this T cell receptor beta chain is a study of CD4 T cells in lung cancer (dated by TCRdb to the late 2010s). Context from the whole study: To find responses to candidate mutation-encoded neoepitopes, the study screened blood T cells from NSCLC patients and isolated neoantigen-specific CD4+ T-cell clones and TCRs. The resected patients had lung adenocarcinoma or squamous cell carcinoma, were aged 60 to 69 at blood donation, and mostly were former smokers. Before blood donation, treatments including platinum chemotherapy had been received by the patients, and nivolumab or pembrolizumab had been received by some of the patients. The frequency of neoantigen-specific clonotypes in tumor resections, non-adjacent lung and cultured T-cell products was followed using TCRB deep sequencing.

To prepare the library, the immunoSEQ multiplex PCR assay was applied. DNA was isolated using Qiagen DNeasy or QIAamp micro DNA kits, and TCRB was sequenced using the Adaptive Biotechnology human TCRB sequencing kit. An Illumina MiSeq was used to sequence the TCRB libraries. The authors' analysis ran thus. The kit provider's software was used to analyze TCRB sequence data, and Fisher's exact test was applied to assess tumor enrichment of clonotype templates. TCRdb obtained this table from immuneACCESS and retained in-frame rearrangements with V and J assigned. These tables miss some clones; where compared with another copy, unresolved V genes account for less than half of the shortfall, and the remainder is unexplained. D and trimming were read from the DNA, whereas the V and J calls and clone size are those reported in that table. Present in this sample are some 1,200 clones, about 60% of which were seen just once. Of the sample, roughly two thirds is held by the ten largest clones.

Over about 33 days, tumor-infiltrating lymphocyte cultures were grown in high-dose IL2 (around 6,000 U/mL) from around 6-12 tumor fragments. As concerns this clone: This clone's antigen is unknown. No much larger clonotype is one base removed from it; base qualities were not supplied.

Study-level results and caveats: Rather than memory responses to the cancer, some blood-derived responses might reflect cross-reactivity or in vitro priming of naive T cells.

V sheds 7 bases and J sheds 5 bases, leaving 15 bases between their ends. From cysteine to phenylalanine, the CDR3 is 13 amino acids long. Only the CDR3 DNA stays, 39 bases, in frame from base 1. Looking up the germline V gene (reference sequence) yields CDR1 GTSNPN and CDR2 SVGIG. The sequenced material came from cultured cells derived from lung. In this chain, TRBV30 is recombined with TRBJ2-1; the D gene lacks a confident call. The sequence was collected from a woman in her fifties or sixties with non-small cell lung cancer. This receptor carries the CDR3 CASARGSDNEQFF. Read as DNA, the sequence is TGTGCCTCCGCACGAGGTTCCGACAATGAGCAGTTCTTC.